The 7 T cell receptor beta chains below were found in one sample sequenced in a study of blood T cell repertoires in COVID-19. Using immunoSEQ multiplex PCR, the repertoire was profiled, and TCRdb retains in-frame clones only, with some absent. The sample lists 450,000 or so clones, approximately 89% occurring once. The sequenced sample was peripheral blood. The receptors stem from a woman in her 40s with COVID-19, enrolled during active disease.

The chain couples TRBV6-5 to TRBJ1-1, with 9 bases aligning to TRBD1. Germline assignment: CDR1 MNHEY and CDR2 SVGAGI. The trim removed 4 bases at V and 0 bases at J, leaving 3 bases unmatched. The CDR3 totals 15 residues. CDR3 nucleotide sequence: TGTGCCAGCAGTTCCAGGACAGGGGTGAACACTGAAGCTTTCTTT. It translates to CASSSRTGVNTEAFF.

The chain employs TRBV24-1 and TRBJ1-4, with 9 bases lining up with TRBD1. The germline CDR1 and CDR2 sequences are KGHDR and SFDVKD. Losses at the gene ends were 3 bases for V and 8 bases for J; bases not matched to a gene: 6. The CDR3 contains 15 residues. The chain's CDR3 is CATSDARQGDEKLFF. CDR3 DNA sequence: TGTGCCACCAGTGATGCGCGACAGGGGGACGAAAAACTGTTTTTT.

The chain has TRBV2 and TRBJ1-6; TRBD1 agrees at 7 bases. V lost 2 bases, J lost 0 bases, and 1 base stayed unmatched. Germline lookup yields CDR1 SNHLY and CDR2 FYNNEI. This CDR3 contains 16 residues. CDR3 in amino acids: CASSETGVSYNSPLHF. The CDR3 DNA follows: TGTGCCAGCAGTGAAACAGGGGTCTCCTATAATTCACCCCTCCACTTT.

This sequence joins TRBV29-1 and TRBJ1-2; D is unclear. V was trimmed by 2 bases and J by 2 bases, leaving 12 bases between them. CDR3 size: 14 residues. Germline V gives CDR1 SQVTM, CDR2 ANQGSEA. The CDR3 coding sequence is TGCAGCGTTGAACGCCTATCATGGAACTATGGCTACACCTTC. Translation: CSVERLSWNYGYTF.

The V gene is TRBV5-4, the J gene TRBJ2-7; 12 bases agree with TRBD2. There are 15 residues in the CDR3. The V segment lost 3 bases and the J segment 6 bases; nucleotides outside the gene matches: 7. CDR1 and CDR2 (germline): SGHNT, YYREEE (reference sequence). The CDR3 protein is CASSSPTSGRAEQYF. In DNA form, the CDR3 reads TGTGCCAGCAGCTCCCCGACTAGCGGGAGAGCCGAGCAGTACTTC.

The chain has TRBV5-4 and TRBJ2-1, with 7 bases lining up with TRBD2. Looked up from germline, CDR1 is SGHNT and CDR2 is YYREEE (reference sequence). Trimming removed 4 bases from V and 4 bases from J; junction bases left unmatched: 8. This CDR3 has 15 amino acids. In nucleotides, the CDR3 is TGTGCCAGCAGCCTCACTAGCGCCGGGTACAATGAGCAGTTCTTC. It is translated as CASSLTSAGYNEQFF.

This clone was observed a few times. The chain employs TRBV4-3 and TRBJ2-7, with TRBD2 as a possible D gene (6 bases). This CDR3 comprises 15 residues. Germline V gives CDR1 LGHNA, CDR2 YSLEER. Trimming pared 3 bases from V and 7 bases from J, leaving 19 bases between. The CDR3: CASSHSAGGRWEQYF. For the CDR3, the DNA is TGCGCCAGCAGCCACTCCGCCGGGGGTCGCTGGGAGCAGTACTTC.